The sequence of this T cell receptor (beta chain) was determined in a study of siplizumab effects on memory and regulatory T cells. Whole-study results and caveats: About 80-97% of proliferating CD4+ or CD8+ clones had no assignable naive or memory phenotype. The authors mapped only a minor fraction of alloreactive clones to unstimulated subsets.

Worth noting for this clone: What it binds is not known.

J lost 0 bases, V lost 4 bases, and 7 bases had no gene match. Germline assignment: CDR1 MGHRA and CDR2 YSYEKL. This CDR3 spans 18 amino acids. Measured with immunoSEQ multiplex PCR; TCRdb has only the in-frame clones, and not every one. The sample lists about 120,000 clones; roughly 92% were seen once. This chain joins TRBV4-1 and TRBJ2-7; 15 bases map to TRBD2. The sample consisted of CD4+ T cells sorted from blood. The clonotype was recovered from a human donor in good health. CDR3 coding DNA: TGCGCCAGCAGCCGTCCGGGACTAGCGGGAGGTTTCTCCTACGAGCAGTACTTC. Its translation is CASSRPGLAGGFSYEQYF.